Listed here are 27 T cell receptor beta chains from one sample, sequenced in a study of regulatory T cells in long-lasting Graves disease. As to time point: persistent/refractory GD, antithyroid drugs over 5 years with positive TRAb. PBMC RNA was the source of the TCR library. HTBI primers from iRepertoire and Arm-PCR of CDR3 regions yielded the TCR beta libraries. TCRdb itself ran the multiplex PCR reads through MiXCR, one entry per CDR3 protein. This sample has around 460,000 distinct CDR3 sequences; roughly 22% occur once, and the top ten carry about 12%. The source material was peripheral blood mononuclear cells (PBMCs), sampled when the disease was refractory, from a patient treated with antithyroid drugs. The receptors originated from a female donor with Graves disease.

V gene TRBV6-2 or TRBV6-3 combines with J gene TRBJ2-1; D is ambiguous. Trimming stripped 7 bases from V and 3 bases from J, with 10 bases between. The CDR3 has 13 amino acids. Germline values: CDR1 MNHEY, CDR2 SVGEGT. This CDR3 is CASKGTRYNEQFF. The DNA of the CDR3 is TGTGCCAGCAAAGGAACTCGCTACAATGAGCAGTTCTTC.

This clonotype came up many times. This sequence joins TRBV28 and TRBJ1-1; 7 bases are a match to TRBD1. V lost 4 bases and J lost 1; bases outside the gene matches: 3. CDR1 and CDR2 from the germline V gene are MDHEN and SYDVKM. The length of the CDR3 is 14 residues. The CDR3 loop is CASSWRQGNTEAFF. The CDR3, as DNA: TGTGCCAGCAGTTGGAGACAGGGGAACACTGAAGCTTTCTTT.

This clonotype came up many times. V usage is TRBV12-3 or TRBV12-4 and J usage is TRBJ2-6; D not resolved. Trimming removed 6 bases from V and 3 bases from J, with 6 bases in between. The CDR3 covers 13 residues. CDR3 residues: CASRGFGANVLTF. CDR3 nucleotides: TGTGCCAGCAGGGGTTTTGGGGCCAACGTCCTGACTTTC.

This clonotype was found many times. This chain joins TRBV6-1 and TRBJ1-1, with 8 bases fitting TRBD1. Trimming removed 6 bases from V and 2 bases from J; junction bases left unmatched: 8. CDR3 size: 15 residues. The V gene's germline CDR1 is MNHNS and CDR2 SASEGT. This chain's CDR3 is CASSWTGQGNTEAFF. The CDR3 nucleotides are TGTGCCAGCAGCTGGACCGGACAGGGTAACACTGAAGCTTTCTTT.

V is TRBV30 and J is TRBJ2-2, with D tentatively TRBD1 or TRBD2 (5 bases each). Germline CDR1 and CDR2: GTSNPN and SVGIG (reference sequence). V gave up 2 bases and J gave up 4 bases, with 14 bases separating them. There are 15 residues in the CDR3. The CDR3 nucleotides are TGTGCCTGGAGTTCCGGGACGATAGTCACCGGGGAGCTGTTTTTT. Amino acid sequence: CAWSSGTIVTGELFF. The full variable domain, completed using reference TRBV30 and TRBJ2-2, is SQTIHQWPATLVQPVGSPLSLECTVEGTSNPNLYWYRQAAGRGLQLLFYSVGIGQISSEVPQNLSASRPQDRQFILSSKKLLLSDSGFYLCAWSSGTIVTGELFFGEGSRLTVL.

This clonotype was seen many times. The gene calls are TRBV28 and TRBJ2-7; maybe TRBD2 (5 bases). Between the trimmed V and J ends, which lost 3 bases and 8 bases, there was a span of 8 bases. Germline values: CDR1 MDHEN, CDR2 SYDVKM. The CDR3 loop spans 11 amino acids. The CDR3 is CASSLGSKQYF. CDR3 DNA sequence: TGTGCCAGCAGTTTGGGGAGTAAGCAGTACTTC.

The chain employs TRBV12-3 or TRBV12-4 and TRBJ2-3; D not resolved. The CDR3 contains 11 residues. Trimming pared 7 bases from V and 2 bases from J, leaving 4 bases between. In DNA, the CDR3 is TGTGCCAGCACCCTCACAGATACGCAGTATTTT. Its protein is CASTLTDTQYF.

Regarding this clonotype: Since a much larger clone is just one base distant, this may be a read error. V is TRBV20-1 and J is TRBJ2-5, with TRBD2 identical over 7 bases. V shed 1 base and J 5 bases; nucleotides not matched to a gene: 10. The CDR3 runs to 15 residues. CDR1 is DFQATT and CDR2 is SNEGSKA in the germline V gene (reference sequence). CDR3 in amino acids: CSARGQWGGRETQYF. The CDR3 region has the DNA TGCAGTGCTAGAGGTCAATGGGGGGGGAGGGAGACCCAGTACTTC.

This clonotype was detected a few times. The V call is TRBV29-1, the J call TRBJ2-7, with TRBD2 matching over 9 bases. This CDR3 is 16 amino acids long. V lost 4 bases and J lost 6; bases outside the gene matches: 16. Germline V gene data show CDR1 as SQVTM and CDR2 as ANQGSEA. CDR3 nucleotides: TGCAGCGTTGTGGATCCGCGGGAGGGCCCCCGTTTCGAGCAGTACTTC. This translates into CSVVDPREGPRFEQYF.

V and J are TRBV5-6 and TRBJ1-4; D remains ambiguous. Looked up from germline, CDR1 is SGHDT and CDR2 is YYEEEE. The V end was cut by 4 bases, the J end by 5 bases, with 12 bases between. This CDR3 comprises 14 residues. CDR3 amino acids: CASSPDGINEKLFF. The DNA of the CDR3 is TGTGCCAGCAGCCCTGACGGAATAAATGAAAAACTGTTTTTT. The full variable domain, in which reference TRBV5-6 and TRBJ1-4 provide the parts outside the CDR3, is DAGVTQSPTHLIKTRGQQVTLRCSPKSGHDTVSWYQQALGQGPQFIFQYYEEEERQRGNFPDRFSGHQFPNYSSELNVNALLLGDSALYLCASSPDGINEKLFFGSGTQLSVL.

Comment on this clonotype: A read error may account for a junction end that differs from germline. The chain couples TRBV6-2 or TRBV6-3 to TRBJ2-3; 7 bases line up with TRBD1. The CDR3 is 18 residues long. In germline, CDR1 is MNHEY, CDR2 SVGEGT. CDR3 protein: CANSENWTGVRATDTQYF. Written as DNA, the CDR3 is TGTGCCAACAGTGAAAACTGGACAGGAGTTCGCGCCACAGATACGCAGTATTTT.

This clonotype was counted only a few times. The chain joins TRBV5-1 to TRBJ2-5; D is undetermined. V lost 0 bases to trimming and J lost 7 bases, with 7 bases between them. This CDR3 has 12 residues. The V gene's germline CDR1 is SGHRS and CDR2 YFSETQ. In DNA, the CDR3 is TGCGCCAGCAGCTTGGATGTGGGGACCCAGTACTTC. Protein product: CASSLDVGTQYF. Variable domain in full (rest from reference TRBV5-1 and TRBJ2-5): KAGVTQTPRYLIKTRGQQVTLSCSPISGHRSVSWYQQTPGQGLQFLFEYFSETQRNKGNFPGRFSGRQFSNSRSEMNVSTLELGDSALYLCASSLDVGTQYFGPGTRLLVL.

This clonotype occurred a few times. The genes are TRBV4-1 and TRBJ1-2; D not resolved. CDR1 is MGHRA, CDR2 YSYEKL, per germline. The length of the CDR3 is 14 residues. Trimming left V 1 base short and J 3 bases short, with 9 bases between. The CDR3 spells CASSQVSAYYGYTF. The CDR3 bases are TGCGCCAGCAGCCAAGTGTCCGCGTACTATGGCTACACCTTC.

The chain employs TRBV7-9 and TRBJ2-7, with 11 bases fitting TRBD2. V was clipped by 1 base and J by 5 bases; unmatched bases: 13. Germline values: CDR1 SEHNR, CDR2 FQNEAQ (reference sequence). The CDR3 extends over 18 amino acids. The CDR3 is CASSLGQINSGRAHEQYF. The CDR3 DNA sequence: TGTGCCAGCAGCTTAGGCCAGATAAATAGCGGGAGGGCCCACGAGCAGTACTTC.

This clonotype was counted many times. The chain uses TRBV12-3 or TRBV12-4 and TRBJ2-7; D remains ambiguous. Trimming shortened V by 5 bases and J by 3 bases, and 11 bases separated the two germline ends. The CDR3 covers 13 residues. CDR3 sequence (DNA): TGTGCCAGCAGTATCCTAGAAAACTACGAGCAGTACTTC. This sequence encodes CASSILENYEQYF.

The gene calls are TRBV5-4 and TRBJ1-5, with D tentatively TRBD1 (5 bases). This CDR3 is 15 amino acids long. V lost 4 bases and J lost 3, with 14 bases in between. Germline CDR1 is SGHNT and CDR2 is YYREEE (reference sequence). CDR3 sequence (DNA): TGTGCCAGCAGCATACCGACAGAACCCAATCAGCCCCAGCATTTT. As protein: CASSIPTEPNQPQHF.

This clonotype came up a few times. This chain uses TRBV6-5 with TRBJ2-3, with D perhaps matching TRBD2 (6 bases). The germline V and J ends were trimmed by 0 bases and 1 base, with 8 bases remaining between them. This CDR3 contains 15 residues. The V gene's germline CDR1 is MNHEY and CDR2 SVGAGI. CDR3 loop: CASSYSGTGTDTQYF. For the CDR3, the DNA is TGTGCCAGCAGTTACTCAGGGACTGGCACAGATACGCAGTATTTT.

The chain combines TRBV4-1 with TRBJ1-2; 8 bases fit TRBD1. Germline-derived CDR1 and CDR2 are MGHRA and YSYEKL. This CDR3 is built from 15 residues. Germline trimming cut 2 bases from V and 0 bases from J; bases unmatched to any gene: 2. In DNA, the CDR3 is TGCGCCAGCAGCCAACCGGGACAGGCTAACTATGGCTACACCTTC. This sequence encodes CASSQPGQANYGYTF.

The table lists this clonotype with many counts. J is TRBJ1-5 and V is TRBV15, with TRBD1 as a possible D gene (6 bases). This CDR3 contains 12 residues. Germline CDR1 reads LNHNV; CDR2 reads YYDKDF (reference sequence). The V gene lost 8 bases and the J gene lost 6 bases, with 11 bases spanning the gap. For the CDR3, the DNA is TGTGCCACCGAGGGGGTTGGTCAGCCCCAGCATTTT. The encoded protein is CATEGVGQPQHF.

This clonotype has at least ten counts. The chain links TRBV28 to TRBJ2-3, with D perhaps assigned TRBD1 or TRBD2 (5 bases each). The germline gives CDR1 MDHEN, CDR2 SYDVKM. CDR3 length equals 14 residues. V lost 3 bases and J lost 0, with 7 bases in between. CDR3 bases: TGTGCCAGCAGTTTTGGGGGAAGCACAGATACGCAGTATTTT. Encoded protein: CASSFGGSTDTQYF. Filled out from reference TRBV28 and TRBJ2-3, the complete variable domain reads DVKVTQSSRYLVKRTGEKVFLECVQDMDHENMFWYRQDPGLGLRLIYFSYDVKMKEKGDIPEGYSVSREKKERFSLILESASTNQTSMYLCASSFGGSTDTQYFGPGTRLTVL.

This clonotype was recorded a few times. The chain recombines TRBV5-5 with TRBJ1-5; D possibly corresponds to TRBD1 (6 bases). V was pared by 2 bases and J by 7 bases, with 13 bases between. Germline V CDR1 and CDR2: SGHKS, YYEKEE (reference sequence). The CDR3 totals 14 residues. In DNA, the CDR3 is TGTGCCAGCAGCTTCCGACAGGAGACCCAGCCCCAGCATTTT. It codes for CASSFRQETQPQHF.

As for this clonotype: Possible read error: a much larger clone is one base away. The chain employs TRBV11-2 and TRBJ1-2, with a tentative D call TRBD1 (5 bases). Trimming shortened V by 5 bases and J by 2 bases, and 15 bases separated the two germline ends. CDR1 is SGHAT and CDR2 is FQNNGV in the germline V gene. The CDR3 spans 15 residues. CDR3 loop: CASSTTPGRNYGYTF. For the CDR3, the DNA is TGTGCCAGCAGCACCACTCCGGGACGGAACTATGGCTACACCTTC.

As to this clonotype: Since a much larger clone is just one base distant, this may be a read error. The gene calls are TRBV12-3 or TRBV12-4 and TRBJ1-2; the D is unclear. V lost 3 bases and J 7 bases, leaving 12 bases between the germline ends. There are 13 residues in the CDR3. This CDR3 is CASSLWSDCGYTF. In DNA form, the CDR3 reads TGTGCCAGCAGTTTGTGGAGTGACTGTGGCTACACCTTC.

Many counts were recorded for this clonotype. In nucleotides, the CDR3 is TGCAGCATTGGGGGCCCAGGAAATAAGGTACCTGAAGCTTTCTTT. Its translation: CSIGGPGNKVPEAFF. The chain links TRBV29-1 to TRBJ1-1; D possibly corresponds to TRBD1 (6 bases). The CDR3 runs 15 residues. Trimming cost V 8 bases and J 6 bases, with 25 bases left between them. Germline V gene sequence: CDR1 SQVTM, CDR2 ANQGSEA. Supplemented by reference TRBV29-1 and TRBJ1-1, the full variable domain reads SAVISQKPSRDICQRGTSLTIQCQVDSQVTMMFWYRQQPGQSLTLIATANQGSEATYESGFVIDKFPISRPNLTFSTLTVSNMSPEDSSIYLCSIGGPGNKVPEAFFGQGTRLTVV.

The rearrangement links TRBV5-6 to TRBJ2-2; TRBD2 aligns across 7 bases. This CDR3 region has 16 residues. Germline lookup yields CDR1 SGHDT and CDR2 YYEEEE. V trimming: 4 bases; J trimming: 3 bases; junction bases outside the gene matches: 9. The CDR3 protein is CASSPRGDGDTGELFF. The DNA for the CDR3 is TGTGCCAGCAGCCCCCGGGGGGATGGCGACACCGGGGAGCTGTTTTTT.

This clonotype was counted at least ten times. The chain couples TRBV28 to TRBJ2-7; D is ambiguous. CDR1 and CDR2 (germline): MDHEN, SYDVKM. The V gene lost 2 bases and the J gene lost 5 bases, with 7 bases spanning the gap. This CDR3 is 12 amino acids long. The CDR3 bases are TGTGCCAGCAGTTTAATGTTGGACGAGCAGTACTTC. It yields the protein CASSLMLDEQYF.

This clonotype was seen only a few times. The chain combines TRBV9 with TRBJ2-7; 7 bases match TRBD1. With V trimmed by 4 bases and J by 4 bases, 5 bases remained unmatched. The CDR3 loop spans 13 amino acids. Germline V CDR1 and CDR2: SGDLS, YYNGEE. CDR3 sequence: CASSPDREYEQYF. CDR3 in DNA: TGTGCCAGCAGCCCAGACAGGGAGTACGAGCAGTACTTC.